The source of this T cell receptor (beta chain) is a study of T cells after yellow fever vaccination. Findings and caveats of the study: After the booster, 96% of CD4 and 75% to 90% of CD8 primary-response clones were re-detected.

This clonotype has a handful of counts. Its specificity is unknown. TCRdb processed the 5' RACE reads anew with MiXCR; each CDR3 protein has one entry. Counted here are more than 450,000 distinct CDR3 sequences, around a fifth occurring once; the ten biggest clones make up less than 20%. The receptor was derived from a young man who received the YFV17D yellow fever vaccine. The specimen comprised PBMCs, sampled around 3 weeks after the first yellow fever vaccination.

The CDR3 coding sequence is TGTGCCATCCGACAGGGGGTGAACTACGAGCAGTACTTC. Amino acid sequence: CAIRQGVNYEQYF. The V call is TRBV24-1, the J call TRBJ2-7; TRBD1 matches at 9 bases. Germline V gene sequence: CDR1 KGHDR, CDR2 SFDVKD. The junction had 7 bases not matched to a gene; V was cut back by 11 bases and J by 3 bases. This CDR3 has 13 residues.